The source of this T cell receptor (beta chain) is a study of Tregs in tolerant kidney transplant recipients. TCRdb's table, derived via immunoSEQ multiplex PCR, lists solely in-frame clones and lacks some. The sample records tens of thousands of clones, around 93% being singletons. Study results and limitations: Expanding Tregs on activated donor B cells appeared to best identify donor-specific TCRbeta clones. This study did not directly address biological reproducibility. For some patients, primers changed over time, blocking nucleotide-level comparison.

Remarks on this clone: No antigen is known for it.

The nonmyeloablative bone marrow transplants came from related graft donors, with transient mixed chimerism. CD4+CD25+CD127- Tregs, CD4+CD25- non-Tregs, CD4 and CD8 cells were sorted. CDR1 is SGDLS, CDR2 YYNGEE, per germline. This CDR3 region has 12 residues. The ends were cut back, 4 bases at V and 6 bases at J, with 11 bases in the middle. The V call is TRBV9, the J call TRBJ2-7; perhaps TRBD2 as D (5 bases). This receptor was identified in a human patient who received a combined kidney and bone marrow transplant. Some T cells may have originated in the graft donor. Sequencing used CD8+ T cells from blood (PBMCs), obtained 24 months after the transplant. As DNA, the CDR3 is TGTGCCAGCAGCTCAAGGGAGAGCGAGCAGTACTTC. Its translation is CASSSRESEQYF.